Shown below are 15 T cell receptor beta chains from a single sample sequenced in a study of CD8+ T cells in alopecia areata. After isolation, RNA underwent reverse transcription to generate cDNA as the sequencing template. Here immunoSEQ multiplex PCR was the method, and the copy in TCRdb shows in-frame clones only, minus some. The sample holds around 99,000 clones, less than 90% seen once. The sample's treatment: oral pan-JAK inhibitor, 5-10 mg twice daily. Sequences were derived from CD8+ T cells sorted from blood, sampled at week 24, from a patient treated with tofacitinib. The receptors were gathered from a human donor with alopecia areata.

The chain combines TRBV4-3 with TRBJ2-3, with D unclear. The V end lost 0 bases, the J end lost 3 bases, and 7 bases lay between the germline ends. Germline V lookup: CDR1 LGHNA, CDR2 YSLEER. This CDR3 spans 14 amino acids. The CDR3 region has the DNA TGCGCCAGCAGCCAAGATCTCTTTACAGATACGCAGTATTTT. Translated: CASSQDLFTDTQYF.

The V call is TRBV14, the J call TRBJ2-7; 7 nucleotides align to TRBD1. With 3 bases clipped from V and 0 bases from J, the junction kept 5 bases outside the gene matches. CDR1 SGHDN and CDR2 FVKESK come from the germline V gene. This CDR3 is built from 15 residues. CDR3 nucleotides: TGTGCCAGCAGCCAGGGACAGCGTAGCTCCTACGAGCAGTACTTC. Translation gives CASSQGQRSSYEQYF.

The chain carries TRBV11-2 and TRBJ2-1; 9 bases are shared with TRBD2. The CDR3 has 15 amino acids. Germline V gives CDR1 SGHAT, CDR2 FQNNGV. The V segment lost 3 bases and the J segment 1 base; nucleotides outside the gene matches: 1. The CDR3 nucleotides are TGTGCCAGCAGCTTTAGCGGGGGATCCTACAATGAGCAGTTCTTC. This gives the protein CASSFSGGSYNEQFF.

The V call is TRBV30, the J call TRBJ1-1; D possibly corresponds to TRBD1 (5 bases). V dropped 0 bases and J dropped 1 base, with 9 bases sitting between them. In germline, CDR1 is GTSNPN, CDR2 SVGIG (reference sequence). This CDR3 is built from 14 residues. This chain's CDR3 is CAWSVDGGNTEAFF. CDR3 sequence (DNA): TGTGCCTGGAGTGTCGACGGGGGGAACACTGAAGCTTTCTTT.

This clone appeared once. The CDR3 DNA is TGTGCCAGCAGTGGACGAGATGTGCGGGGCTACACCTTC. Translation gives CASSGRDVRGYTF. The chain is built from TRBV27 and TRBJ1-2; D call uncertain. The CDR3 covers 13 residues. Germline assignment: CDR1 MNHEY and CDR2 SMNVEV (reference sequence). The ends were cut back, 5 bases at V and 8 bases at J, with 15 bases in the middle.

The chain uses TRBV7-9 and TRBJ2-7; D may match TRBD1 or TRBD2 (5 bases each). Germline CDR1 and CDR2: SEHNR and FQNEAQ (reference sequence). This CDR3 contains 13 residues. V gave up 5 bases and J gave up 2 bases, with 10 bases separating them. The DNA for the CDR3 is TGTGCCAGCAGCCACGGGACGGCCTACGAGCAGTACTTC. Translating it yields CASSHGTAYEQYF.

In DNA, the CDR3 is TGTGCCAGTAGTATTGGATTCCGGGACATCTATAATTCACCCCTCCACTTT. The encoded protein is CASSIGFRDIYNSPLHF. The chain carries TRBV19 and TRBJ1-6; tentatively, D is TRBD1 (6 bases). V was cut by 3 bases and J by 3 bases, with 15 bases left in between. Germline V gene sequence: CDR1 LNHDA, CDR2 SQIVND (reference sequence). The CDR3 extends over 17 amino acids.

The chain recombines TRBV7-9 with TRBJ1-1; 8 nucleotides agree with TRBD1. This CDR3 spans 15 amino acids. Germline V gene data show CDR1 as SEHNR and CDR2 as FQNEAQ (reference sequence). V lost 4 bases and J lost 1; bases outside the gene matches: 5. CDR3 DNA sequence: TGTGCCAGCAGCTCCTCGACAGGGGCGAACACTGAAGCTTTCTTT. The encoded protein is CASSSSTGANTEAFF.

This chain joins TRBV4-3 and TRBJ2-7; unclear D gene. In germline, CDR1 is LGHNA, CDR2 YSLEER. The CDR3 runs 14 residues. Between the trimmed V and J ends, which lost 3 bases and 4 bases, there was a span of 13 bases. The CDR3 bases are TGCGCCAGCAGCCACAGACCCGACACTTACGAGCAGTACTTC. This encodes CASSHRPDTYEQYF.

This clone was observed a few times. V usage is TRBV2 and J usage is TRBJ2-7; D unresolved. CDR3 length equals 15 residues. Germline V gives CDR1 SNHLY, CDR2 FYNNEI. V dropped 0 bases and J dropped 1 base, with 10 bases sitting between them. The CDR3 nucleotides are TGTGCCAGCAGTGAAGCGCCTACAGTTTCCTACGAGCAGTACTTC. This codes for CASSEAPTVSYEQYF.

This clone was found once. This chain connects TRBV5-1 to TRBJ2-5; 7 positions match TRBD1. V shed 4 bases and J 7 bases; nucleotides not matched to a gene: 13. Germline values: CDR1 SGHRS, CDR2 YFSETQ. The CDR3 length is 15 residues. The CDR3 coding sequence is TGCGCCAGCAGCCGCACTGACAGGGTGGTTGGGACCCAGTACTTC. Translating it yields CASSRTDRVVGTQYF.

This chain joins TRBV27 and TRBJ1-2; D ambiguous. From germline, CDR1 is MNHEY and CDR2 SMNVEV (reference sequence). V was pared by 2 bases and J by 0 bases, with 7 bases between. CDR3 size: 14 residues. The CDR3, as DNA: TGTGCCAGCAGTTTAAGTCAGGCTAACTATGGCTACACCTTC. Its protein is CASSLSQANYGYTF.

The V and J genes are TRBV9 and TRBJ1-2; D remains ambiguous. The germline gives CDR1 SGDLS, CDR2 YYNGEE. This CDR3 is 15 amino acids long. With 4 bases removed from V and 4 bases from J, the gap between germline ends came to 17 bases. The DNA for the CDR3 is TGTGCCAGCAGCCCCGGTAGGGTTCCTATCTATGGCTACACCTTC. It is translated as CASSPGRVPIYGYTF.

Turning to this clone: One end of the junction does not line up with germline, which may come from a read error. The chain employs TRBV7-7 and TRBJ2-5, with D possibly TRBD2 on 5 matching bases. There are 13 residues in the CDR3. Germline V gives CDR1 SSHAT, CDR2 FNYEAQ (reference sequence). The CDR3 DNA reads TGTGCTAGCAGCTTAGCGTGGGAGGAGACCCAGTACTTC. Its translation is CASSLAWEETQYF.

The CDR3 reads CAWSREGAGYEQYF. The CDR3 region has the DNA TGTGCCTGGAGCCGCGAGGGAGCGGGTTACGAGCAGTACTTC. V and J are TRBV30 and TRBJ2-7; perhaps TRBD2 as D (6 bases). The V and J ends lost 3 bases and 4 bases respectively, with 16 bases between them. Germline CDR1 GTSNPN, CDR2 SVGIG (reference sequence). The CDR3 is 14 residues long.